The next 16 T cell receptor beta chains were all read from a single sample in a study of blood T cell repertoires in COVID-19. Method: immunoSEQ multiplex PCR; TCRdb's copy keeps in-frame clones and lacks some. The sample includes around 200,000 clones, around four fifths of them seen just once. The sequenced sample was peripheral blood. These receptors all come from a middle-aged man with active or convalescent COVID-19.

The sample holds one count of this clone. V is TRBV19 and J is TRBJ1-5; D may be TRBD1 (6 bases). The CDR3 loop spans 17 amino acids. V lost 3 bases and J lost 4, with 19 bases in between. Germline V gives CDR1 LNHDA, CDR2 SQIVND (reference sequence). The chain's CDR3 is CASSIPRSGAVNQPQHF. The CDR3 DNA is TGTGCCAGTAGTATCCCCCGGTCAGGGGCTGTTAATCAGCCCCAGCATTTT.

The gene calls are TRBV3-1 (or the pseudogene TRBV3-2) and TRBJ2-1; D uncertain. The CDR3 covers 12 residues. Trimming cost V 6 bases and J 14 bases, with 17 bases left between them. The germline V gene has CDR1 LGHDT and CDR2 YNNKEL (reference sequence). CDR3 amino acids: CASSPDSRLEFF. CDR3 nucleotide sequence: TGTGCCAGCAGTCCCGACTCTCGCCTAGAGTTCTTC.

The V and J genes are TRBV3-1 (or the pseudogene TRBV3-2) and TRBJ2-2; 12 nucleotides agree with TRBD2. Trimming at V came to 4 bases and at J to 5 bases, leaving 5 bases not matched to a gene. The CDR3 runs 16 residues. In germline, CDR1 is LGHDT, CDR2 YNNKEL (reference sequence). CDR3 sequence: CASSPTSGGWTGELFF. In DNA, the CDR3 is TGTGCCAGCAGCCCGACTAGCGGGGGATGGACCGGGGAGCTGTTTTTT.

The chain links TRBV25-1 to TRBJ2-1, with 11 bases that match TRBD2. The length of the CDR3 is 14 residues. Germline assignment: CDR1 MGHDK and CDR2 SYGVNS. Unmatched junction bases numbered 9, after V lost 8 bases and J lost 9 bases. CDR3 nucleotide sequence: TGTGCCAGCGCATTAGCGGGAGGGCTGAGTGAGCAGTTCTTC. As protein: CASALAGGLSEQFF.

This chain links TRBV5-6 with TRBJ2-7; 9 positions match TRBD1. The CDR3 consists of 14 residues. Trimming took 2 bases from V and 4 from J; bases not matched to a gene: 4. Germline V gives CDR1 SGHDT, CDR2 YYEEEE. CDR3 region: CASSLGQGRYEQYF. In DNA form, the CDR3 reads TGTGCCAGCAGCTTAGGACAGGGGCGTTACGAGCAGTACTTC.

CDR3 residues: CAWTGVGNSPLHF. CDR3 nucleotide sequence: TGTGCCTGGACCGGGGTCGGTAATTCACCCCTCCACTTT. The rearrangement joins TRBV30 to TRBJ1-6, with D unclear. The V gene's germline CDR1 is GTSNPN and CDR2 SVGIG (reference sequence). The CDR3 totals 13 residues. Trimming took off 4 bases at V and 6 bases at J, with 10 bases between the two ends.

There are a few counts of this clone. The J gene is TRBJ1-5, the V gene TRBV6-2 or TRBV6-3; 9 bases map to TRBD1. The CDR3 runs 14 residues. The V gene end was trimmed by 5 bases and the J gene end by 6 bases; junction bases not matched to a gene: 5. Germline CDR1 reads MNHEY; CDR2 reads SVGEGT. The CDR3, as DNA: TGTGCCAGCAGTGACGGACAGGGGACTCAGCCCCAGCATTTT. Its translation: CASSDGQGTQPQHF.

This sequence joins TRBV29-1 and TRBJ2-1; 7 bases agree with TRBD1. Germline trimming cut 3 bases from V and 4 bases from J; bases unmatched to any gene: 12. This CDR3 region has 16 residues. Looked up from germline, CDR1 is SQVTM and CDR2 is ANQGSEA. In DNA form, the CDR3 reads TGCAGCGTTGATCTGGCAAGACAGGGCGCTTACAATGAGCAGTTCTTC. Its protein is CSVDLARQGAYNEQFF.

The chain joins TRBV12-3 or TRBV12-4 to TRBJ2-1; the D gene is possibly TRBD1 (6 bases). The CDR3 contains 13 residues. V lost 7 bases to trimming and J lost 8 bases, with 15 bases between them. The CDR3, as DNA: TGTGCCAGCATCCCCCCTTCAGGGGATGAGCAGTTCTTC. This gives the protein CASIPPSGDEQFF.

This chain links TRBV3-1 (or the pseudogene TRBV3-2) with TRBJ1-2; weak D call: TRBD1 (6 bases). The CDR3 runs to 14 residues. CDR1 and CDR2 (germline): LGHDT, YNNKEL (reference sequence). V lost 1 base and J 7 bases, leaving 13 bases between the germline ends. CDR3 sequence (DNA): TGTGCCAGCAGCCAAGTTCGACAGGTTGCTGGCTACACCTTC. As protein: CASSQVRQVAGYTF.

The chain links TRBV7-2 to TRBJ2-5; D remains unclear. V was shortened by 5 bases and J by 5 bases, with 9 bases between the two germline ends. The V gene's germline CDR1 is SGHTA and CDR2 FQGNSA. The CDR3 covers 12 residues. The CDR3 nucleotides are TGTGCCAGCAGCCGGAGATGGGAGACCCAGTACTTC. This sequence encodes CASSRRWETQYF.

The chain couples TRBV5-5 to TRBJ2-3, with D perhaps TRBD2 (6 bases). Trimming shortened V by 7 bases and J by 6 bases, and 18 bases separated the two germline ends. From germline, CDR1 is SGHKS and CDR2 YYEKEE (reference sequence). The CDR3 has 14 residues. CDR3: CASVRREVGDTQYF. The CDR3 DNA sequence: TGTGCCAGCGTTCGCAGGGAGGTGGGGGATACGCAGTATTTT.

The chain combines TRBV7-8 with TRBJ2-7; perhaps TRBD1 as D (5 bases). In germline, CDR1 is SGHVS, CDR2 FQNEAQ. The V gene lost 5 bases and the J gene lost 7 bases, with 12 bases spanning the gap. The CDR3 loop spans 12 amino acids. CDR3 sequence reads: CASSQVSGEQYF. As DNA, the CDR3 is TGTGCCAGCAGCCAGGTATCAGGGGAGCAGTACTTC.

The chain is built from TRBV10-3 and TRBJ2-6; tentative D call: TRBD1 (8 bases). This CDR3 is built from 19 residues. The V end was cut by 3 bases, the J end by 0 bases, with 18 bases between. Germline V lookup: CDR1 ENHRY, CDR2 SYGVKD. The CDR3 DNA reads TGTGCCATCAGTGAAGGAGCGGGACAGGCACTCTCTGGGGCCAACGTCCTGACTTTC. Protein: CAISEGAGQALSGANVLTF.

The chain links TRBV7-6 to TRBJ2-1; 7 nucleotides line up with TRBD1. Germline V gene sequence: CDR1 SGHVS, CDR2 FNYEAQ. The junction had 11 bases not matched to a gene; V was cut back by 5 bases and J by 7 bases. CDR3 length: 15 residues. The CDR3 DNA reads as TGTGCCAGCAGCACAATTCGGACAGGACGGAATGAGCAGTTCTTC. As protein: CASSTIRTGRNEQFF.

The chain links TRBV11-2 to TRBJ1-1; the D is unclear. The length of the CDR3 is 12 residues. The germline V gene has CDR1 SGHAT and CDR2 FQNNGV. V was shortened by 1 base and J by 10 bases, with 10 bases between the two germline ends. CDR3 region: CASSLALRSAFF. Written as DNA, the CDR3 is TGTGCCAGCAGCTTAGCACTACGGTCAGCTTTCTTT.